This record looks at one TCR beta chain sequence and its context. The record originates from a study of OX40 agonist ivuxolimab in advanced cancers. CDR1 and CDR2 (germline): SGHRS, YFSETQ. V was pared by 0 bases and J by 9 bases, with 13 bases between. The CDR3 has 15 residues. Method: immunoSEQ multiplex PCR; TCRdb's copy keeps in-frame clones and lacks some. This sample has 72,000 or so clones, with 75% to 85% found just once. The chain employs TRBV5-1 and TRBJ1-6; D unresolved. The receptor was isolated from an adult with an advanced solid tumor such as melanoma, head and neck, liver or kidney cancer. The sample consisted of CD4+ or CD8+ T cells sorted from blood, taken in a trial of the OX40 agonist ivuxolimab. CDR3 nucleotides: TGCGCCAGCAGCTTGGCCGTCGACCTGGGTTCACCCCTCCACTTT. Protein sequence: CASSLAVDLGSPLHF.